This TCR beta chain was identified during a study of T-cell memory formation after mild COVID-19. Study findings and constraints: A balance of CD4 and CD8 characterized clones contracting day 15 to 85, whereas later expanders leaned CD4+. Researchers found some responding clones in pre-infection memory, a sign that cross-reactive memory joined.

From 5'RACE with constant-segment primers came TCR alpha and TCR beta cDNA libraries that carried sample barcodes and UMIs. Each CDR3 protein is one row after TCRdb ran MiXCR on the 5' RACE reads. The table records about 350,000 distinct CDR3 sequences, around 15% of them present only once. The CDR3 is made up of 14 amino acids. Per the germline V gene, CDR1 is SGHRS and CDR2 is YFSETQ. Trimming cost V 3 bases and J 0 bases, with 10 bases left between them. About this clonotype: The antigen is unknown.

The specimen sequenced was PBMCs or a T cell subset sorted from them (not recorded which). The source of this sequence is a man between 18 and 29 years old who had mild COVID-19 (a few samples of this study predate the infection). Cell type and time point are not known. The gene calls are TRBV5-1 and TRBJ2-7, with a weak D call TRBD1 (7 bases). For the CDR3, the DNA is TGCGCCAGCAGCTGGAGGGACAGCTCCTACGAGCAGTACTTC. It translates to CASSWRDSSYEQYF.